These 8 T cell receptor beta chains came from one sample sequenced in a study of human T cells and chemical hapten exposure. TCRdb independently ran MiXCR on the RACE reads; one entry per CDR3 protein. The table shows under 200,000 distinct CDR3 sequences, with roughly 15% occurring only once. Time point reported: patch test 1, 2 weeks after DPC sensitization. Treatment defined: therapeutic diphenylcyclopropenone sensitization with weekly scalp DPC. The source was whole blood, collected in connection with sensitization to the hapten diphenylcyclopropenone (DPC). The receptors stem from a young woman with alopecia areata. Some clones in this sample may be carry-over from other donors' samples.

This clonotype showed up just a few times. The chain links TRBV9 to TRBJ1-1, with a possible D match to TRBD1 (5 bases). Germline-derived CDR1 and CDR2 are SGDLS and YYNGEE. The CDR3 spans 16 residues. Deletions cut 3 bases from V and 0 bases from J, with 15 bases between. The CDR3 loop reads CASSGSTGTLNTEAFF. The CDR3 region has the DNA TGTGCCAGCAGCGGATCTACCGGGACCTTGAACACTGAAGCTTTCTTT. The complete variable domain, with remaining parts taken from reference TRBV9 and TRBJ1-1, reads DSGVTQTPKHLITATGQRVTLRCSPRSGDLSVYWYQQSLDQGLQFLIQYYNGEERAKGNILERFSAQQFPDLHSELNLSSLELGDSALYFCASSGSTGTLNTEAFFGQGTRLTVV.

The chain uses TRBV29-1 and TRBJ1-1, with unresolved D. The length of the CDR3 is 16 residues. From germline, CDR1 is SQVTM and CDR2 ANQGSEA. The V and J ends lost 3 bases and 0 bases respectively, with 17 bases between them. In DNA, the CDR3 is TGCAGCGTTGACAGGAATAACGTATTAATGAACACTGAAGCTTTCTTT. It yields the protein CSVDRNNVLMNTEAFF.

This clonotype has just a few counts. The rearrangement uses TRBV9 and TRBJ2-1; TRBD2 matches at 11 bases. V was pared by 0 bases and J by 5 bases, with 4 bases of the junction left unmatched. CDR3 length equals 16 residues. The germline V gene encodes CDR1 SGDLS and CDR2 YYNGEE. CDR3 coding DNA: TGTGCCAGCAGCGTAGTGTCTAGCGGGGGGCACAATGAGCAGTTCTTC. This translates into CASSVVSSGGHNEQFF. Variable domain in full (rest from reference TRBV9 and TRBJ2-1): DSGVTQTPKHLITATGQRVTLRCSPRSGDLSVYWYQQSLDQGLQFLIQYYNGEERAKGNILERFSAQQFPDLHSELNLSSLELGDSALYFCASSVVSSGGHNEQFFGPGTRLTVL.

The gene calls are TRBV7-9 and TRBJ2-1; TRBD2 agrees at 7 bases. The length of the CDR3 is 15 residues. J was trimmed by 1 base and V by 2 bases; bases with no gene match: 2. Germline values: CDR1 SEHNR, CDR2 FQNEAQ (reference sequence). The CDR3, as DNA: TGTGCCAGCAGCTTACGGGGGGTTTCCTACAATGAGCAGTTCTTC. Translation gives CASSLRGVSYNEQFF.

J is TRBJ2-7 and V is TRBV5-1; the match to TRBD1 covers 7 bases. This CDR3 is 14 amino acids long. Germline values: CDR1 SGHRS, CDR2 YFSETQ. The junction had 3 bases not matched to a gene; V was cut back by 0 bases and J by 3 bases. The CDR3 bases are TGCGCCAGCAGCTTGGGACAGGGATTCTACGAGCAGTACTTC. Protein: CASSLGQGFYEQYF.

This clonotype was seen repeatedly, ten times or more. The chain has TRBV6-5 and TRBJ1-2; 7 positions match TRBD1. The CDR3 is 13 amino acids. Germline CDR1 and CDR2: MNHEY and SVGAGI. V shed 4 bases, J shed 8 bases, and the junction held 7 bases outside the gene matches. CDR3 residues: CASSSLTGRGYTF. In DNA, the CDR3 is TGTGCCAGCAGTTCCCTGACAGGGAGAGGCTACACCTTC.

This clonotype was observed a handful of times. The V and J genes are TRBV19 and TRBJ2-1; a weak D match, TRBD2 (6 bases). V lost 4 bases to trimming and J lost 5 bases, with 12 bases between them. This CDR3 region has 14 residues. From germline, CDR1 is LNHDA and CDR2 SQIVND (reference sequence). The CDR3 sequence: CASSKPSANNEQFF. The CDR3 bases are TGTGCCAGTAGTAAGCCTAGCGCGAACAATGAGCAGTTCTTC.

The chain has TRBV27 and TRBJ2-7, with D perhaps TRBD1 or TRBD2 (5 bases each). CDR3 length equals 15 residues. V lost 4 bases and J lost 2, with 15 bases in between. Germline V lookup: CDR1 MNHEY, CDR2 SMNVEV (reference sequence). The CDR3 is CASSCLGTVPYEQYF. CDR3 coding DNA: TGTGCCAGCAGTTGTTTGGGGACGGTACCCTACGAGCAGTACTTC.